This T cell receptor beta chain was found in a study of blood T cell repertoires in COVID-19. Study-wide context: The United States, Italy and Spain were the sources of the acute and convalescent COVID-19 samples. Nucleic acid was either cDNA or gDNA, and it came from T cells, B-cell-depleted T cells, or PBMCs.

Germline values: CDR1 MDHEN, CDR2 SYDVKM. This CDR3 is built from 13 residues. The J segment lost 4 bases and the V segment lost 5 bases, leaving 4 bases of the junction unmatched. Authors' methods: The authors estimated nucleated cell counts from reference gene primer amplification. Data came from immunoSEQ multiplex PCR; TCRdb stores just in-frame clones and leaves some out. That table furnishes V, J and clone size, whereas the DNA furnished D and trimming. In the table there are fewer than 250,000 clones, about four fifths of which are singletons. The material sequenced was peripheral blood. The sequence was obtained from a middle-aged man with acute or convalescent COVID-19. The chain links TRBV28 to TRBJ2-5; 7 bases fit TRBD1. The CDR3 sequence: CASSAGDRETQYF. For the CDR3, the DNA is TGTGCCAGCAGTGCAGGGGACAGAGAGACCCAGTACTTC.